Following are 20 T cell receptor beta chains from one sample sequenced in a study of shared clonotypes between healthy human individuals. TCRdb's table, derived via immunoSEQ multiplex PCR, lists solely in-frame clones and lacks some. The data hold approximately 530,000 clones, with about 95% observed a single time. Sequenced input: naive CD4+ T cells sorted from blood. The subset is: CD45RA+ positively selected. Source of these receptors: a woman in her 30s in good health.

About this clone itself: The sample holds other DNA sequences that translate to the same CDR3. The genes are TRBV5-1 and TRBJ2-1; 10 nucleotides match TRBD1. Trimming removed 4 bases from V and 2 bases from J; junction bases left unmatched: 3. Germline CDR1 SGHRS, CDR2 YFSETQ. The CDR3 is 15 residues long. The CDR3 DNA sequence: TGCGCCAGCAGCCCAGGACAGGGGGCCTACAATGAGCAGTTCTTC. It specifies CASSPGQGAYNEQFF.

This clone was picked up one time. The chain is built from TRBV2 and TRBJ1-2, with TRBD1 as a possible D gene (5 bases). The CDR3 covers 15 residues. The V end was cut by 0 bases, the J end by 4 bases, with 12 bases between. Germline assignment: CDR1 SNHLY and CDR2 FYNNEI. The CDR3 nucleotides are TGTGCCAGCAGTGAAGCAAGGGAGGGGTTCTATGGCTACACCTTC. Amino acid sequence: CASSEAREGFYGYTF.

V usage is TRBV15 and J usage is TRBJ2-5, with D tentatively TRBD1 (6 bases). The V gene lost 3 bases and the J gene lost 5 bases, with 19 bases spanning the gap. CDR1 is LNHNV and CDR2 is YYDKDF in the germline V gene (reference sequence). CDR3 length equals 16 residues. This CDR3 is CATSRRDDRPGETQYF. DNA for the CDR3: TGTGCCACCAGCAGGAGGGACGACAGGCCTGGTGAGACCCAGTACTTC.

The J gene is TRBJ1-1, the V gene TRBV2; D unclear. The V gene's germline CDR1 is SNHLY and CDR2 FYNNEI. The V end lost 4 bases, the J end lost 3 bases, and 12 bases lay between the germline ends. This CDR3 has 14 amino acids. This CDR3 reads CASSGPTPDTEAFF. The CDR3 DNA reads TGTGCCAGCAGTGGGCCTACCCCCGACACTGAAGCTTTCTTT.

J is TRBJ1-3 and V is TRBV2; D call uncertain. V was trimmed by 3 bases and J by 4 bases, leaving 10 bases between them. This CDR3 region has 14 residues. From germline, CDR1 is SNHLY and CDR2 FYNNEI. Written as DNA, the CDR3 is TGTGCCAGCAGTGAGAACACTGCAGGAAACACCATATATTTT. Encoded protein: CASSENTAGNTIYF.

V is TRBV18 and J is TRBJ1-5, with D uncertain. Germline V gives CDR1 KGHSH, CDR2 LQKENI. The CDR3 totals 12 residues. With 5 bases removed from V and 6 bases from J, the gap between germline ends came to 8 bases. The CDR3 sequence is CASSKGGQPQHF. CDR3 sequence (DNA): TGTGCCAGCTCAAAGGGCGGTCAGCCCCAGCATTTT.

CDR3 protein: CASRLQGPETQYF. The CDR3 DNA reads TGTGCCAGCAGGCTACAGGGTCCAGAGACCCAGTACTTC. J is TRBJ2-5 and V is TRBV7-9; D perhaps matches TRBD1 (6 bases). V was trimmed by 6 bases and J by 4 bases, leaving 12 bases between them. Germline values: CDR1 SEHNR, CDR2 FQNEAQ (reference sequence). The CDR3 contains 13 residues.

The CDR3 coding sequence is TGTGCCAGCAGTTGGGGAGGGGGCCCAGATACGCAGTATTTT. Translated, it gives CASSWGGGPDTQYF. The genes are TRBV28 and TRBJ2-3; the D gene could be TRBD1 or TRBD2 (7 bases each). Germline V CDR1 and CDR2: MDHEN, SYDVKM. V was pared by 4 bases and J by 4 bases, with 12 bases between. This CDR3 is 14 amino acids long. Full variable domain (missing parts from reference TRBV28 and TRBJ2-3): DVKVTQSSRYLVKRTGEKVFLECVQDMDHENMFWYRQDPGLGLRLIYFSYDVKMKEKGDIPEGYSVSREKKERFSLILESASTNQTSMYLCASSWGGGPDTQYFGPGTRLTVL.

The rearrangement links TRBV5-1 to TRBJ2-1, with D maybe TRBD1 (6 bases). Between the trimmed V and J ends, which lost 4 bases and 5 bases, there was a span of 13 bases. The CDR3 covers 14 residues. Germline lookup yields CDR1 SGHRS and CDR2 YFSETQ. This CDR3 is CASSLLGQNNEQFF. In nucleotides, the CDR3 is TGCGCCAGCAGCCTCCTTGGACAGAACAATGAGCAGTTCTTC.

V is TRBV5-6 and J is TRBJ2-7; D could derive from TRBD1 or TRBD2 (5 bases each). The CDR3 has 14 amino acids. Germline V gives CDR1 SGHDT, CDR2 YYEEEE. Trimming shortened V by 3 bases and J by 3 bases, and 13 bases separated the two germline ends. CDR3 protein: CASSSTGRLYEQYF. The CDR3 coding sequence is TGTGCCAGCAGCTCTACGGGACGGCTCTACGAGCAGTACTTC. Full variable domain (outside the CDR3, taken from reference TRBV5-6 and TRBJ2-7): DAGVTQSPTHLIKTRGQQVTLRCSPKSGHDTVSWYQQALGQGPQFIFQYYEEEERQRGNFPDRFSGHQFPNYSSELNVNALLLGDSALYLCASSSTGRLYEQYFGPGTRLTVT.

The chain joins TRBV5-1 to TRBJ2-2; D perhaps matches TRBD2 (5 bases). The V and J ends lost 4 bases and 2 bases respectively, with 15 bases between them. Germline CDR1 SGHRS, CDR2 YFSETQ. The CDR3 extends over 16 amino acids. CDR3 residues: CASSAASSRNTGELFF. CDR3 in DNA: TGCGCCAGCAGCGCTGCTAGCAGTAGAAACACCGGGGAGCTGTTTTTT. The full variable domain, in which reference TRBV5-1 and TRBJ2-2 provide the parts outside the CDR3, is KAGVTQTPRYLIKTRGQQVTLSCSPISGHRSVSWYQQTPGQGLQFLFEYFSETQRNKGNFPGRFSGRQFSNSRSEMNVSTLELGDSALYLCASSAASSRNTGELFFGEGSRLTVL.

The gene calls are TRBV11-1 and TRBJ2-7; perhaps D is TRBD1 or TRBD2 (5 bases each). V gave up 4 bases and J gave up 3 bases, with 16 bases separating them. This CDR3 has 15 residues. The germline CDR1 and CDR2 sequences are SGHAT and FQDESV (reference sequence). CDR3 coding DNA: TGTGCCAGCAGCTCCCTGGGAACGGGGCTCTACGAGCAGTACTTC. Residues: CASSSLGTGLYEQYF. Variable domain in full (rest from reference TRBV11-1 and TRBJ2-7): EAEVAQSPRYKITEKSQAVAFWCDPISGHATLYWYRQILGQGPELLVQFQDESVVDDSQLPKDRFSAERLKGVDSTLKIQPAELGDSAMYLCASSSLGTGLYEQYFGPGTRLTVT.

The rearrangement uses TRBV4-2 and TRBJ2-2; 8 bases match TRBD2. The CDR3 is 14 amino acids. Germline CDR1 and CDR2: LGHNA and YNFKEQ. J was trimmed by 6 bases and V by 3 bases; bases with no gene match: 3. CDR3 bases: TGTGCCAGCAGCCAGGGGACTAGGGCCGGGGAGCTGTTTTTT. Translation: CASSQGTRAGELFF.

This chain connects TRBV28 to TRBJ2-1; D is uncertain. Germline V gives CDR1 MDHEN, CDR2 SYDVKM. V lost 7 bases, J lost 2 bases, and 9 bases lay in between. The CDR3 has 13 amino acids. This CDR3 is CASNPATYNEQFF. DNA of the CDR3: TGTGCCAGCAATCCTGCTACCTACAATGAGCAGTTCTTC.

The chain carries TRBV28 and TRBJ2-6; a possible D gene is TRBD2 (5 bases). Trimming stripped 6 bases from V and 2 bases from J, with 11 bases between. Germline V lookup: CDR1 MDHEN, CDR2 SYDVKM. This CDR3 is 15 amino acids long. CDR3 bases: TGTGCCAGCAGCATTCCTAGCCCTGGGGCCAACGTCCTGACTTTC. This encodes CASSIPSPGANVLTF.

V and J are TRBV7-7 and TRBJ2-5; 10 bases agree with TRBD1. CDR3 length: 14 residues. CDR1 SSHAT and CDR2 FNYEAQ come from the germline V gene (reference sequence). The V segment lost 5 bases and the J segment 9 bases; nucleotides outside the gene matches: 9. The CDR3 region has the DNA TGTGCCAGCAGCCCCGGACAGGGGGAGGCGGCCCAGTACTTC. Protein sequence: CASSPGQGEAAQYF.

This sequence joins TRBV11-2 and TRBJ2-1; no clear D gene. V was trimmed by 1 base and J by 4 bases, leaving 5 bases between them. From germline, CDR1 is SGHAT and CDR2 FQNNGV. This CDR3 is 13 amino acids long. CDR3 region: CASSLGQYNEQFF. The CDR3 DNA sequence: TGTGCCAGCAGCTTAGGGCAATACAATGAGCAGTTCTTC.

The V call is TRBV6-5, the J call TRBJ2-7, with D perhaps TRBD1 (6 bases). This CDR3 is 13 amino acids long. Germline V gives CDR1 MNHEY, CDR2 SVGAGI. The ends were cut back, 5 bases at V and 2 bases at J, with 10 bases in the middle. CDR3 sequence: CASSSGQTYEQYF. The CDR3 nucleotides are TGTGCCAGCAGTAGTGGACAGACCTACGAGCAGTACTTC.

This chain joins TRBV29-1 and TRBJ2-5, with D tentatively TRBD1 or TRBD2 (5 bases each). The J call is in doubt because the DNA end fits TRBJ2-7 better. The CDR3 runs 12 residues. CDR1 is SQVTM, CDR2 ANQGSEA, per germline. The CDR3 is CSAMGDSYEQYF. The CDR3 bases are TGCAGCGCGATGGGGGACTCCTACGAGCAGTACTTC.

The V gene is TRBV6-6, the J gene TRBJ2-7, with 7 bases matching TRBD1. The J segment lost 4 bases and the V segment lost 6 bases, leaving 9 bases of the junction unmatched. Germline CDR1 reads MNHNY; CDR2 reads SVGAGI (reference sequence). The CDR3 is 14 amino acids. In DNA form, the CDR3 reads TGTGCCAGCAGAGGGGGCGGATCCCAATACGAGCAGTACTTC. It encodes CASRGGGSQYEQYF.